What follows are 18 T cell receptor beta chains derived from one specimen sequenced in a study of blood T cell repertoires in COVID-19. Clones were read by immunoSEQ multiplex PCR, and TCRdb kept only the in-frame ones, dropping some. The profile shows 45,000 to 65,000 clones, approximately 82% of them singletons. The sample taken for sequencing was peripheral blood. Receptor source: a man in his 60s with acute or convalescent COVID-19.

The chain has TRBV18 and TRBJ2-5, with TRBD2 as a possible D gene (6 bases). Germline V gene lookup returns CDR1 KGHSH and CDR2 LQKENI. V lost 2 bases, J lost 5 bases, and 9 bases lay in between. The CDR3 is made up of 13 amino acids. This CDR3 is CASSPGGVETQYF. Here the CDR3 DNA reads TGTGCCAGCTCACCAGGAGGGGTTGAGACCCAGTACTTC.

The chain is built from TRBV30 and TRBJ2-5, with 11 bases fitting TRBD2. This CDR3 is 15 amino acids long. Germline V gene sequence: CDR1 GTSNPN, CDR2 SVGIG (reference sequence). Trimming at V came to 3 bases and at J to 3 bases, leaving 6 bases not matched to a gene. DNA of the CDR3: TGTGCCTGGAGCCCAGGGGGACTAGCGGAAGAGACCCAGTACTTC. Translation gives CAWSPGGLAEETQYF.

This chain links TRBV7-9 with TRBJ1-1, with a weak D call TRBD1 (5 bases). The CDR3 length is 14 residues. V was shortened by 0 bases and J by 8 bases, with 13 bases between the two germline ends. Germline CDR1 reads SEHNR; CDR2 reads FQNEAQ (reference sequence). The CDR3 sequence: CASSLAGEGGEAFF. In DNA, the CDR3 is TGTGCCAGCAGCTTAGCGGGGGAGGGCGGAGAAGCTTTCTTT.

This chain uses TRBV7-2 with TRBJ1-4; D is possibly TRBD1 (5 bases). The CDR3 covers 17 residues. Trimming removed 1 base from V and 7 bases from J, with 19 bases in between. Germline CDR1 reads SGHTA; CDR2 reads FQGNSA. CDR3 sequence: CASSLEPGPRVGEKLFF. CDR3 sequence (DNA): TGTGCCAGCAGCTTAGAGCCAGGGCCGCGAGTGGGTGAAAAACTGTTTTTT.

This chain links TRBV7-2 with TRBJ1-6; a weak D match, TRBD1 (5 bases). The germline V and J ends were trimmed by 1 base and 8 bases, with 12 bases remaining between them. This CDR3 spans 15 amino acids. Germline CDR1 reads SGHTA; CDR2 reads FQGNSA. The CDR3: CASSLDGDFYSPLHF. CDR3 coding DNA: TGTGCCAGCAGCTTAGACGGGGACTTTTATTCACCCCTCCACTTT.

V is TRBV19 and J is TRBJ2-5, with a possible D match to TRBD1 (5 bases). V was pared by 4 bases and J by 4 bases, with 13 bases between. The CDR3 consists of 14 residues. Germline assignment: CDR1 LNHDA and CDR2 SQIVND (reference sequence). The CDR3 region has the DNA TGTGCCAGTAGTACCCAAGGGGCGCGAGAGACCCAGTACTTC. It encodes CASSTQGARETQYF.

The chain couples TRBV19 to TRBJ2-1; 10 bases map to TRBD1. The junction had 9 bases not matched to a gene; V was cut back by 6 bases and J by 7 bases. The CDR3 totals 15 residues. CDR1 is LNHDA and CDR2 is SQIVND in the germline V gene (reference sequence). CDR3 in DNA: TGTGCCAGTAGGCGTACCGGGACAGGGGTTAATGAGCAGTTCTTC. It yields the protein CASRRTGTGVNEQFF.

The chain combines TRBV2 with TRBJ1-2; TRBD1 might be the D (5 bases). The germline gives CDR1 SNHLY, CDR2 FYNNEI. The CDR3 is 11 amino acids. V was pared by 6 bases and J by 8 bases, with 10 bases between. The CDR3 loop reads CASRGDWGYTF. In nucleotides, the CDR3 is TGTGCCAGCAGGGGGGACTGGGGCTACACCTTC.

The chain is built from TRBV9 and TRBJ1-3; D is unclear. V was shortened by 7 bases and J by 2 bases, with 10 bases between the two germline ends. This CDR3 is built from 13 residues. CDR1 and CDR2 from the germline V gene are SGDLS and YYNGEE. DNA for the CDR3: TGTGCCAGCGGAGGCGGGGCTGGAAACACCATATATTTT. Protein: CASGGGAGNTIYF.

V usage is TRBV14 and J usage is TRBJ1-3; D is perhaps TRBD1 (5 bases). V lost 4 bases and J lost 3, with 10 bases in between. The CDR3 is 14 amino acids. From germline, CDR1 is SGHDN and CDR2 FVKESK. In DNA form, the CDR3 reads TGTGCCAGCAGCCTAGGACACGGTGGAAACACCATATATTTT. Translating gives CASSLGHGGNTIYF.

The V call is TRBV29-1, the J call TRBJ2-5; 7 bases line up with TRBD2. The V gene end was trimmed by 4 bases and the J gene end by 3 bases; junction bases not matched to a gene: 5. This CDR3 region has 13 residues. Germline lookup yields CDR1 SQVTM and CDR2 ANQGSEA. The CDR3 DNA is TGCAGCGTTGTTGGTGGGGGGGAAGAGACCCAGTACTTC. Its translation: CSVVGGGEETQYF. Drawing the rest from reference TRBV29-1 and TRBJ2-5, the complete variable domain is SAVISQKPSRDICQRGTSLTIQCQVDSQVTMMFWYRQQPGQSLTLIATANQGSEATYESGFVIDKFPISRPNLTFSTLTVSNMSPEDSSIYLCSVVGGGEETQYFGPGTRLLVL.

V is TRBV11-3 and J is TRBJ2-1; the D gene is possibly TRBD2 (6 bases). The CDR3 totals 15 residues. The V end was cut by 2 bases, the J end by 6 bases, with 14 bases between. CDR1 SGHNT and CDR2 YENEEA come from the germline V gene. DNA for the CDR3: TGTGCCAGCAGCTTATCCCGGCGGGGAATCAATGAGCAGTTCTTC. Translation gives CASSLSRRGINEQFF.

The chain is built from TRBV27 and TRBJ2-5; D not resolved. Looked up from germline, CDR1 is MNHEY and CDR2 is SMNVEV (reference sequence). The CDR3 has 15 residues. V was pared by 0 bases and J by 5 bases, with 13 bases between. CDR3 nucleotide sequence: TGTGCCAGCAGTTTATCGGTCGATTTCCAGGAGACCCAGTACTTC. This gives the protein CASSLSVDFQETQYF.

This clone was seen only a few times. V gene TRBV25-1 combines with J gene TRBJ1-5; 7 bases agree with TRBD1. With V trimmed by 4 bases and J by 4 bases, 1 base remained unmatched. Germline CDR1 reads MGHDK; CDR2 reads SYGVNS. The length of the CDR3 is 13 residues. The DNA for the CDR3 is TGTGCCAGCAGTGCAGGGGGTAATCAGCCCCAGCATTTT. This translates into CASSAGGNQPQHF.

This chain uses TRBV15 with TRBJ1-3, with 8 bases matching TRBD1. V gave up 2 bases and J gave up 0 bases; unmatched junction bases: 3. Germline V lookup: CDR1 LNHNV, CDR2 YYDKDF (reference sequence). The CDR3 is 16 residues long. This CDR3 is CATSRSTGGSGNTIYF. The CDR3 DNA reads as TGTGCCACCAGCAGATCAACAGGGGGCTCTGGAAACACCATATATTTT.

The V gene is TRBV30, the J gene TRBJ1-6; maybe TRBD1 (6 bases). The CDR3 extends over 13 amino acids. V was pared by 0 bases and J by 10 bases, with 10 bases between. Germline CDR1 and CDR2: GTSNPN and SVGIG (reference sequence). The DNA of the CDR3 is TGTGCCTGGAGTGTAGCAGGGGACTCACCCCTCCACTTT. This encodes CAWSVAGDSPLHF.

V gene TRBV4-1 combines with J gene TRBJ2-5; maybe TRBD2 (6 bases). Germline V lookup: CDR1 MGHRA, CDR2 YSYEKL. This CDR3 is 15 amino acids long. The V end was cut by 6 bases, the J end by 5 bases, with 19 bases between. CDR3 sequence reads: CASSPSRGTRETQYF. CDR3 bases: TGCGCCAGCAGTCCCAGTCGGGGGACTCGGGAGACCCAGTACTTC.

This chain uses TRBV15 with TRBJ1-2; 8 bases line up with TRBD1. This CDR3 has 15 amino acids. V was clipped by 5 bases and J by 8 bases; unmatched bases: 13. Germline V CDR1 and CDR2: LNHNV, YYDKDF (reference sequence). The CDR3 protein is CATSSRTGSPRGYTF. CDR3 DNA sequence: TGTGCCACCAGCTCCCGGACAGGGTCTCCTCGGGGCTACACCTTC. The entire variable domain, with the rest obtained from reference TRBV15 and TRBJ1-2, is as follows: DAMVIQNPRYQVTQFGKPVTLSCSQTLNHNVMYWYQQKSSQAPKLLFHYYDKDFNNEADTPDNFQSRRPNTSFCFLDIRSPGLGDTAMYLCATSSRTGSPRGYTFGSGTRLTVV.